This TCR beta chain was sequenced for a study of blood T cell repertoires in COVID-19. About the research overall: Nucleic acid was either cDNA or gDNA, and it came from T cells, B-cell-depleted T cells, or PBMCs.

The J segment lost 0 bases and the V segment lost 4 bases, leaving 4 bases of the junction unmatched. Germline-derived CDR1 and CDR2 are SGDLS and YYNGEE. The CDR3 consists of 15 residues. Only in-frame clones appear in the TCRdb table, and some are missing; sequencing was by immunoSEQ multiplex PCR. The sample lists approximately 97,000 clones; around 90% were seen once. The chain is built from TRBV9 and TRBJ1-2, with 9 bases aligning to TRBD1. The sample comprised peripheral blood. This TCR derives from a man aged 50-59 years with COVID-19, enrolled during active disease. The CDR3 DNA sequence: TGTGCCAGCAGCTCGGGACAGGGTGCTAACTATGGCTACACCTTC. Translating it yields CASSSGQGANYGYTF.